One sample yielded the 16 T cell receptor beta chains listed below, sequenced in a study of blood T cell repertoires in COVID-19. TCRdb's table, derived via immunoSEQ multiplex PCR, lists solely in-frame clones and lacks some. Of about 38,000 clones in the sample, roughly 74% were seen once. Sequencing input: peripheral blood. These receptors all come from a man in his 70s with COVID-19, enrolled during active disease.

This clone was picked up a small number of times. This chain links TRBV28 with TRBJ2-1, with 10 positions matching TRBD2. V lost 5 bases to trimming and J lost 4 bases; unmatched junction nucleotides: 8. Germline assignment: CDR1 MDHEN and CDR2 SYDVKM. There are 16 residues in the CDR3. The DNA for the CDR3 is TGTGCCAGCAGTCCGACTCCTAGCGGGGGTTACAATGAGCAGTTCTTC. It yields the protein CASSPTPSGGYNEQFF.

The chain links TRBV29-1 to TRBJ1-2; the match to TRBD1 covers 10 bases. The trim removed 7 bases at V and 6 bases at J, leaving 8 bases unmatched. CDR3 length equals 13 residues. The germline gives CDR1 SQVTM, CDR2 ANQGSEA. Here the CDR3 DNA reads TGCAGCGCCGCTCCGGGACAGGGGAATGGCTACACCTTC. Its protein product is CSAAPGQGNGYTF.

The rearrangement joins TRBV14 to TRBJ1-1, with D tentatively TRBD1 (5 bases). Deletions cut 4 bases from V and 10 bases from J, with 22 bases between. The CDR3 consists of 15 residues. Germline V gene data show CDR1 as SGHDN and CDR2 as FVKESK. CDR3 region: CASSPLGPDRSGAFF. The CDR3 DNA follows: TGTGCCAGCAGCCCGCTGGGGCCTGACCGTTCGGGAGCTTTCTTT.

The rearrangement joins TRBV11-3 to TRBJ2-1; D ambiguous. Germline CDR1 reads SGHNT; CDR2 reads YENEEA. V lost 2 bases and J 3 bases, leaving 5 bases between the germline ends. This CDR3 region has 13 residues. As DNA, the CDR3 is TGTGCCAGCAGCTTAACAAACTACAATGAGCAGTTCTTC. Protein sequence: CASSLTNYNEQFF.

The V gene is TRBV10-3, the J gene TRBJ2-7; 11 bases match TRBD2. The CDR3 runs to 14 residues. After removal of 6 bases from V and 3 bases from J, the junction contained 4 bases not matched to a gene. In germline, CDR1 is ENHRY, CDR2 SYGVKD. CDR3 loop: CAISSSGRLYEQYF. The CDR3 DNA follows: TGTGCCATCAGCTCTAGCGGGAGGCTCTACGAGCAGTACTTC.

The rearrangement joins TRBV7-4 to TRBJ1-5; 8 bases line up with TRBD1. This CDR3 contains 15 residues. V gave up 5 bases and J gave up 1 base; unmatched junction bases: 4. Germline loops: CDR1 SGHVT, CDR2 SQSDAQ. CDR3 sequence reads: CASSPRTGSNQPQHF. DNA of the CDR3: TGTGCCAGCAGCCCGCGGACAGGGAGCAATCAGCCCCAGCATTTT.

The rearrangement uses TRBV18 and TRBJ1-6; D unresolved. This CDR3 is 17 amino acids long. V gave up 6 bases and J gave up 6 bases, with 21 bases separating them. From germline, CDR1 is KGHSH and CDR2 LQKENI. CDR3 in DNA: TGTGCCAGCTCCGCCGAGGGTCCGGGGATCGTTAATTCACCCCTCCACTTT. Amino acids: CASSAEGPGIVNSPLHF.

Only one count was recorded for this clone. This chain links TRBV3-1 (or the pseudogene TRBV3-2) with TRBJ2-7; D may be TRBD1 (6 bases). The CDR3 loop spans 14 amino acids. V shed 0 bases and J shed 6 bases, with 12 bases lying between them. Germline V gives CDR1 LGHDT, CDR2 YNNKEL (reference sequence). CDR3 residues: CASSQEMVRGEQYF. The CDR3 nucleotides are TGTGCCAGCAGCCAAGAAATGGTCAGGGGCGAGCAGTACTTC.

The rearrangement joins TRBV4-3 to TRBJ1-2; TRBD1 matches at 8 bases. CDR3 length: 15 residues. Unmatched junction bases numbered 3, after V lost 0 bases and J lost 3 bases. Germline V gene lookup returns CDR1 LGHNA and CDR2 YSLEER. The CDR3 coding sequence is TGCGCCAGCAGCCAAGACGGACAGGGATACTATGGCTACACCTTC. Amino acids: CASSQDGQGYYGYTF.

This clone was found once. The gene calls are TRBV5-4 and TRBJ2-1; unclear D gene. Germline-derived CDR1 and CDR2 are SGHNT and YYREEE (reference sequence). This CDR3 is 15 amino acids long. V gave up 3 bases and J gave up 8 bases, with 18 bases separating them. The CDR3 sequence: CASSSPIQQPHEQFF. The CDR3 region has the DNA TGTGCCAGCAGCTCCCCCATACAGCAGCCCCATGAGCAGTTCTTC.

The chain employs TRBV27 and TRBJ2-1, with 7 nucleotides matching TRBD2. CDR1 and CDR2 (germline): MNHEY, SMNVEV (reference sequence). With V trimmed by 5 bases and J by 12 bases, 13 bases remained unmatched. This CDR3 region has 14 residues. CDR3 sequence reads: CASSDLERDVLQFF. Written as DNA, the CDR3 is TGTGCCAGCAGTGACTTGGAGCGGGATGTTTTGCAGTTCTTC.

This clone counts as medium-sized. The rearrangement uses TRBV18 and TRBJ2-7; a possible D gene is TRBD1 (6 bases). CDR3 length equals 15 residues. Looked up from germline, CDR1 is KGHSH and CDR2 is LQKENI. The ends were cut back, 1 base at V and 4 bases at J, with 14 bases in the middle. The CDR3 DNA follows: TGTGCCAGCTCACCACAACAGGGAGTCCGGTACGAGCAGTACTTC. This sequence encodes CASSPQQGVRYEQYF.

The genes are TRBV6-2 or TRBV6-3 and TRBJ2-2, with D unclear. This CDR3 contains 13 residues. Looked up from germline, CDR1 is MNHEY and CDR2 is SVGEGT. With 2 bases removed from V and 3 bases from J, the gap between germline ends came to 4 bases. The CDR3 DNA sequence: TGTGCCAGCAGTTACCAGTACACCGGGGAGCTGTTTTTT. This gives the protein CASSYQYTGELFF.

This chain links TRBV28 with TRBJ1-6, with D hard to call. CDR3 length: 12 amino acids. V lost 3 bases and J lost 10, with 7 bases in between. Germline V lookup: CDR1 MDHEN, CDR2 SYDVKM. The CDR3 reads CASSFPFSPLHF. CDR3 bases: TGTGCCAGCAGTTTCCCCTTCTCACCCCTCCACTTT.

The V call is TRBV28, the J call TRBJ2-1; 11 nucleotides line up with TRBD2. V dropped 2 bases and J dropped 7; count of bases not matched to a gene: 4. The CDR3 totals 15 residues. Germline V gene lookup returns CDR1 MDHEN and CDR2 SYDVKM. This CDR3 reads CASSLVAGGRNEQFF. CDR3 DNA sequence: TGTGCCAGCAGTTTAGTAGCGGGGGGGCGAAATGAGCAGTTCTTC.

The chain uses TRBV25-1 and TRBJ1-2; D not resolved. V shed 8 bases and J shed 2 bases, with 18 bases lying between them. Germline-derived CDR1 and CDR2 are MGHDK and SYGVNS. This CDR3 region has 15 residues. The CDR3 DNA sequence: TGTGCCAGCTCCGACGAAGACCGCGGGAACTATGGCTACACCTTC. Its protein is CASSDEDRGNYGYTF.